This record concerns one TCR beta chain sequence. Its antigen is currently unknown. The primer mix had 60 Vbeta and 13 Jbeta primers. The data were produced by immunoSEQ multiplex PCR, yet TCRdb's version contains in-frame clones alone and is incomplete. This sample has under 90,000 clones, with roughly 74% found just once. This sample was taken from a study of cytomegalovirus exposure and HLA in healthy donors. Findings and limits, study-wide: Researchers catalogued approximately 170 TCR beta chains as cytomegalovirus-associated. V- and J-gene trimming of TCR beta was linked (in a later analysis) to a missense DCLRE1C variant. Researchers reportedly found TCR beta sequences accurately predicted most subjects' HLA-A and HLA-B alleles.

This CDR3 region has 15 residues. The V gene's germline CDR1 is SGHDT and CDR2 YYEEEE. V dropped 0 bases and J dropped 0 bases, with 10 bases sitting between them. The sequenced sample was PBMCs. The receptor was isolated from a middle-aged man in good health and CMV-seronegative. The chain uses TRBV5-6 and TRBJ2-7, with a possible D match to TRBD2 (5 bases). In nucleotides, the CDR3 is TGTGCCAGCAGCTTGGGGGTGGGGAGCTCCTACGAGCAGTACTTC. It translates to CASSLGVGSSYEQYF.